This TCR beta chain was observed in a study of memory CD4+ T cells and cytomegalovirus serostatus. For the study at large: This sample comes from healthy Belgian adults, 9 CMV seropositive, 24 seronegative.

A remark on this clone: Its specificity is not known.

Assay: immunoSEQ multiplex PCR; the TCRdb copy retains only in-frame clones and omits some. The table records 45,000 to 60,000 clones, about 86% of them present only once. The sort gate was single viable CD3+CD4+CD8-CD45RO+ cells for memory CD4+ T cells. CDR3 length: 15 amino acids. Germline CDR1 reads SNHLY; CDR2 reads FYNNEI. With 5 bases removed from V and 4 bases from J, the gap between germline ends came to 15 bases. Findings of the study overall: Of 150 to 200 reported CMV TCRbeta sequences, around 62 were found in memory CD4+ repertoires.

Source material: memory CD4+ T cells from blood. The origin of this receptor is an adult in good health and CMV-seropositive. This chain links TRBV2 with TRBJ1-5; D is perhaps TRBD1 (5 bases). CDR3 in DNA: TGTGCCAGCAGTAAATGGGACGCCCTAAATCAGCCCCAGCATTTT. Translated: CASSKWDALNQPQHF.